This TCR beta chain was retrieved from a study of human T cells and chemical hapten exposure. Findings and limits, study-wide: In comparison with controls, expanded TCRs gave rise to a significantly larger number of large CDR3 similarity clusters.

The length of the CDR3 is 14 residues. Per germline, CDR1 SGHTA and CDR2 FQGNSA. Trimming took 3 bases from V and 0 from J, leaving 8 bases between them. Notes on this clonotype: Its antigen is as yet unknown.

TCRdb reprocessed the RACE reads via MiXCR and lists one record per CDR3 protein. The table records a few hundred thousand distinct CDR3 sequences, roughly 4.8% of them present only once. Stated time point: patch test 1, 2 weeks after DPC sensitization. Described treatment: therapeutic diphenylcyclopropenone sensitization with weekly scalp DPC. This TCR came from a woman aged 50 to 60 with alopecia areata. Some clones in this sample may be carry-over from other donors' samples. Sequencing was performed on whole blood, taken in connection with sensitization to the hapten diphenylcyclopropenone (DPC). V usage is TRBV7-2 and J usage is TRBJ1-1; no clear D gene. This chain's CDR3 is CASSFTSLNTEAFF. CDR3 in DNA: TGTGCCAGCAGCTTCACAAGTTTGAACACTGAAGCTTTCTTT.